The source of this TCR beta chain is a study of identical twins. The CDR3 spans 13 residues. V shed 1 base and J shed 6 bases, with 6 bases lying between them. Broader study findings: Those out-of-frame alpha sequences shared by twins showed an excess of low generation probability.

This clonotype was counted at least ten times. Its antigen is as yet unknown. A universal primer site came from template switching; cDNA carried unique molecular identifiers. TCRdb independently ran MiXCR on the 5' RACE reads; one entry per CDR3 protein. The profile shows 500,000 or so distinct CDR3 sequences, 14% of them singletons. These same data were also listed under a study on yellow fever vaccine responses in identical twins.

This sequence was found in a woman aged 18-30 years in good health. Specimen: CD4+ T cells sorted from blood. This sequence joins TRBV12-3 or TRBV12-4 and TRBJ2-2; D call uncertain. The CDR3 region is CASSLGLPGELFF. DNA for the CDR3: TGTGCCAGCAGTTTAGGGCTCCCCGGGGAGCTGTTTTTT.